What follows is one T cell receptor (beta chain) and its context. As yet, its antigen is unknown. The sample is drawn from a study of cytomegalovirus exposure and HLA in healthy donors. At the level of the study: The 120 validation repertoires used the same platform as the 550 to 850 first-cohort repertoires (as reported by a later analysis).

Whole-study results and caveats: Subsequent analysis showed first-cohort TCR clusters tending to co-occur in 95 to 150 validation repertoires. Testing in vitro showed three CMV-associated chains specific for CMV antigens. It was reportedly the case that the classifier diagnosed cytomegalovirus status with high specificity and sensitivity.

The V end lost 5 bases, the J end lost 8 bases, and 16 bases lay between the germline ends. CDR3 length: 13 amino acids. Looked up from germline, CDR1 is SGDLS and CDR2 is YYNGEE. TCRdb's copy holds only in-frame clones and misses some; the assay was immunoSEQ multiplex PCR. This table has some 110,000 clones, about 85% appearing once. This receptor was obtained from a man aged 18 to 29 in good health and CMV-seropositive. Specimen: PBMCs. The J gene is TRBJ1-2, the V gene TRBV9; D remains ambiguous. In nucleotides, the CDR3 is TGTGCCAGCAGTCCCGTCGGGTCGGGGGGCTACACCTTC. This encodes CASSPVGSGGYTF.